The rows below give T cell receptor beta chains drawn from one sample of a study of T-cell reconstitution after alpha-beta-depleted transplantation in children. TCRdb analysed the PCR reads with MiXCR anew, one entry per CDR3 protein. The sample consists of about 500,000 distinct CDR3 sequences, about 33% of them appearing once. The input for sequencing was PBMCs from the stem cell graft donor, taken from the stem cell graft. These receptor sequences come from a human donor who donated a stem cell graft to a child with aplastic anemia. Both conserved end residues are part of each CDR3. D genes are given only for firm matches. Expanded clones get a size class; other rows say once, few or many, or leave the size out.

size	V	length	J	D	DNA	CDR3
few	TRBV12-3/TRBV12-4	16	TRBJ2-3	TRBD2	TGTGCCAGCAGTTTGCTGGGTGGCGGGAGACCAGATACGCAGTATTTT	CASSLLGGGRPDTQYF
few	TRBV5-1	15	TRBJ1-1	NA	TGCGCCAGCAGCTTGGTCGGCCAGGGGAACACTGAAGCTTTCTTT	CASSLVGQGNTEAFF
NA	TRBV12-3/TRBV12-4	17	TRBJ1-5	NA	TGTGCCAGCAGTCTCTTATATCGGGGCGGAAGCAATCAGCCCCAGCATTTT	CASSLLYRGGSNQPQHF
NA	TRBV12-3/TRBV12-4	17	TRBJ2-5	NA	TGTGCCAGCAGTTTCCTCGGGAGACGCCTAATCCAAGAGACCCAGTACTTC	CASSFLGRRLIQETQYF
NA	TRBV3-1	12	TRBJ2-7	NA	TGTGCCAGCAGCCAGAGAGCCTACGAGCAGTACTTC	CASSQRAYEQYF
NA	TRBV6-1	15	TRBJ1-4	NA	TGTGCCAGCACGGGGGGATTGTTGGTGGATGAAAAACTGTTTTTT	CASTGGLLVDEKLFF
NA	TRBV6-5	16	TRBJ1-4	NA	TGTGCCAGCAGTTACGCCCCACCCGCAACTAATGAAAAACTGTTTTTT	CASSYAPPATNEKLFF
NA	TRBV4-3	15	TRBJ2-3	TRBD2	TGCGCCAGCAGCCAGCTAGCGGGGGACACAGATACGCAGTATTTT	CASSQLAGDTDTQYF
NA	TRBV12-3/TRBV12-4	14	TRBJ2-3	NA	TGTGCCAGCAGCCCCCGGAGACTCACAGATACGCAGTATTTT	CASSPRRLTDTQYF
few	TRBV7-2	12	TRBJ2-7	NA	TGTGCCAGCAGCTTAGATGGTCGGAAGCAGTACTTC	CASSLDGRKQYF
NA	TRBV20-1	15	TRBJ2-3	NA	TGCAGTGCTAGAGATGGGCAGGTGAGCACAGATACGCAGTATTTT	CSARDGQVSTDTQYF
NA	TRBV15	15	TRBJ2-3	NA	TGTGCCACCAGCAGGGAGGTCAGAACTACAGATACGCAGTATTTT	CATSREVRTTDTQYF
NA	TRBV20-1	13	TRBJ2-5	NA	TGCAGTGCTGCGCGGCCGGGGTTAGAGACCCAGTACTTC	CSAARPGLETQYF
few	TRBV6-1	13	TRBJ2-1	NA	TGTGCCAGCACCACGACGGAGGGGAATGAGCAGTTCTTC	CASTTTEGNEQFF
NA	TRBV12-3/TRBV12-4	14	TRBJ2-1	TRBD2	TGTGCCAGCACACTCGCGGGAGGCTACAATGAGCAGTTCTTC	CASTLAGGYNEQFF
NA	TRBV30	15	TRBJ1-1	NA	TGTGCCTGGAGTGGTGGGAAGGGGGTGAACACTGAAGCTTTCTTT	CAWSGGKGVNTEAFF
NA	TRBV20-1	15	TRBJ2-3	TRBD2	TGCAGTGCTAGTAAGCTAGCGGGAGGCACAGATACGCAGTATTTT	CSASKLAGGTDTQYF
few	TRBV20-1	15	TRBJ2-3	TRBD2	TGCAGTGCTATCGGGGGGGCTGAGAGCACAGATACGCAGTATTTT	CSAIGGAESTDTQYF
few	TRBV10-1	15	TRBJ2-2	NA	TGCGCCAGCAGTGAAGCCAGGGCTGGCACCGGGGAGCTGTTTTTT	CASSEARAGTGELFF
NA	TRBV20-1	12	TRBJ1-2	NA	TGCAGTGCTAGAGGAATCCCCTATGGCTACACCTTC	CSARGIPYGYTF
NA	TRBV5-1	16	TRBJ2-5	TRBD2	TGCGCCAGCAGCCCGGAGGGACTAGCGCATCAAGAGACCCAGTACTTC	CASSPEGLAHQETQYF
NA	TRBV20-1	13	TRBJ1-3	NA	TGCAGTGCTAGTGGGGTGGCTGGAAACACCATATATTTT	CSASGVAGNTIYF
NA	TRBV12-3/TRBV12-4	15	TRBJ1-4	NA	TGTGCCAGCAGCCTCCGTTGGGGGTCTAATGAAAAACTGTTTTTT	CASSLRWGSNEKLFF
NA	TRBV6-1	17	TRBJ2-3	NA	TGTGCCAGCAGTCCCGAGTTTGGGGGTAGTGGGACAGATACGCAGTATTTT	CASSPEFGGSGTDTQYF
NA	TRBV6-1	17	TRBJ2-1	NA	TGTGCCAGCAGCGACGGCTCCGGGATGACGTACGGCGATGAGCAGTTCTTC	CASSDGSGMTYGDEQFF
NA	TRBV12-3/TRBV12-4	15	TRBJ2-1	NA	TGTGCCAGCAGATTTTCGGGGTCCAAAACGCCTGAGCAGTTCTTC	CASRFSGSKTPEQFF
NA	TRBV7-2	14	TRBJ2-5	NA	TGTGCCAGCAGTTCCTTAGGGGGGTCGGAGACCCAGTACTTC	CASSSLGGSETQYF
few	TRBV7-6	16	TRBJ2-1	NA	TGTGCCAGCAGCGCCTCCGTCGGGAGCTCCTACAATGAGCAGTTCTTC	CASSASVGSSYNEQFF
few	TRBV5-1	12	TRBJ1-1	NA	TGCGCCAGCAGCTACGACGTCACTGAAGCTTTCTTT	CASSYDVTEAFF
NA	TRBV20-1	14	TRBJ2-1	NA	TGCAGGGCCCGTAGCGTGAGCTCCTACAATGAGCAGTTCTTC	CRARSVSSYNEQFF
few	TRBV5-5	15	TRBJ1-4	NA	TGTGCCAGCAGCCTTCAGTTGGGGGTCGATGAAAAACTGTTTTTT	CASSLQLGVDEKLFF
NA	TRBV12-3/TRBV12-4	17	TRBJ2-4	TRBD1	TGTGCCAGCAGCCCAGGTCAGGGGGCTTCTGCCAAAAACATTCAGTACTTC	CASSPGQGASAKNIQYF
few	TRBV5-1	15	TRBJ1-2	NA	TGCGCCAGCAGGGATACAGAGCGAGCTAACTATGGCTACACCTTC	CASRDTERANYGYTF
NA	TRBV6-1	17	TRBJ2-7	TRBD2	TGTGCCAGCCTTATGGGGGGGAGTAGGCAGTCTCCGGGAGAGCAGTACTTC	CASLMGGSRQSPGEQYF
NA	TRBV12-3/TRBV12-4	15	TRBJ1-1	NA	TGTGCCACCAAAAACCCGACAGTCCATAACACTGAAGCTTTCTTT	CATKNPTVHNTEAFF
NA	TRBV4-3	16	TRBJ2-1	TRBD2	TGCGCCAGCAGCCAATATCTAGCGGGTGACTACAATGAGCAGTTCTTC	CASSQYLAGDYNEQFF
few	TRBV6-1	18	TRBJ2-1	TRBD2	TGTGCCAGCATCCCCAACTATTCTGGACTAGCGGATTACAATGAGCAGTTCTTC	CASIPNYSGLADYNEQFF
few	TRBV6-1	14	TRBJ1-2	TRBD1	TGTGCCAGCAGCGGGACAGGGGAATTCTATGGCTACACCTTC	CASSGTGEFYGYTF
NA	TRBV7-2	15	TRBJ1-1	NA	TGTGCCAGCAGCTTTCAGACAGGAATGAACACTGAAGCTTTCTTT	CASSFQTGMNTEAFF
NA	TRBV29-1	11	TRBJ2-1	NA	TGCAGCGTTACAGGGTACAATGAGCAGTTCTTC	CSVTGYNEQFF
few	TRBV14	15	TRBJ2-7	NA	TGTGCCAGCAGCCGGTATGGGGGGCTTTCCTACGAGCAGTACTTC	CASSRYGGLSYEQYF
NA	TRBV12-3/TRBV12-4	14	TRBJ1-5	NA	TGTGCCAGCAACCGGGGGAGGGAGGGCCAGCCCCAGCATTTT	CASNRGREGQPQHF
few	TRBV20-1	11	TRBJ1-2	TRBD1	TGCAGTGCTAGAGTACTAGGGGGCCTCACCTTC	CSARVLGGLTF
NA	TRBV20-1	16	TRBJ2-3	TRBD2	TGCAGTGCTAGAGATCTAGCGGGAGCGAGCACAGATACGCAGTATTTT	CSARDLAGASTDTQYF
NA	TRBV3-1	16	TRBJ2-3	NA	TGTGCCAGCAGCCACTCCGGGACATCTAGCACAGATACGCAGTATTTT	CASSHSGTSSTDTQYF